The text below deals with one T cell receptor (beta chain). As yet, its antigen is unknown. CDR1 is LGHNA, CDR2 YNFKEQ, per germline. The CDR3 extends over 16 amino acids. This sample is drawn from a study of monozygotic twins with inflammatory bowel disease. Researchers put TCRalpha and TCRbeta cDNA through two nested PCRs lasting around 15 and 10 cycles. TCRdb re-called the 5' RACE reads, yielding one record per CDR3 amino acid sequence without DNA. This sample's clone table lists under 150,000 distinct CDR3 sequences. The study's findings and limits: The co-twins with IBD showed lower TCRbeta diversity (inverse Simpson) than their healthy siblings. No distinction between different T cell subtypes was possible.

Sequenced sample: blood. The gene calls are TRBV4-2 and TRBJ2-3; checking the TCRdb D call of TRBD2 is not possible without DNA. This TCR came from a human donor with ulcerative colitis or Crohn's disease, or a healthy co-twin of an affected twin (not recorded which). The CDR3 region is CASSQEVSGGADTQYF.